The 5 T cell receptor beta chains listed next were all sequenced from one sample in a study of beta chain features in type 1 diabetes. The study's findings and limits: Type 1 diabetes patients showed a moderate but significant shortening of TCRB CDR3s in all four CD4+ subsets.

TCRB transcripts that were expressed got sequenced, as all of the isolated RNA had been reverse transcribed. Sequencing used immunoSEQ multiplex PCR; TCRdb keeps in-frame clones, though not all of them. Among around 260,000 clones listed, about 20% were seen once. Antigen specificity for these receptors is unknown. Sequencing used naive CD4+ T cells from blood. The receptor source for this set is a woman aged 40 to 49 with type 1 diabetes.

The rearrangement links TRBV15 to TRBJ2-5; D unresolved. The V and J ends lost 3 bases and 5 bases respectively, with 16 bases between them. The CDR3 is 15 amino acids. Germline CDR1 is LNHNV and CDR2 is YYDKDF (reference sequence). CDR3 amino acids: CATSREDSYGETQYF. CDR3 sequence (DNA): TGTGCCACCAGCAGGGAAGACTCCTACGGGGAGACCCAGTACTTC. The complete variable domain, with remaining parts taken from reference TRBV15 and TRBJ2-5, reads DAMVIQNPRYQVTQFGKPVTLSCSQTLNHNVMYWYQQKSSQAPKLLFHYYDKDFNNEADTPDNFQSRRPNTSFCFLDIRSPGLGDTAMYLCATSREDSYGETQYFGPGTRLLVL.

In DNA form, the CDR3 reads TGCGCCAGCAGCCAAGATTTAGCTGGAATCAGCCCCCAGCATTTT. Translated, it gives CASSQDLAGISPQHF. This chain joins TRBV4-3 and TRBJ1-5; D is undetermined. The CDR3 runs 15 residues. Trimming shortened V by 0 bases and J by 10 bases, and 16 bases separated the two germline ends. Germline V gene sequence: CDR1 LGHNA, CDR2 YSLEER.

This chain connects TRBV7-9 to TRBJ2-1; no clear D. This CDR3 is 14 amino acids long. Per germline, CDR1 SEHNR and CDR2 FQNEAQ (reference sequence). Trimming stripped 7 bases from V and 5 bases from J, with 15 bases between. The CDR3 loop reads CASTGQALDNEQFF. DNA for the CDR3: TGTGCCAGCACTGGCCAGGCCCTCGACAATGAGCAGTTCTTC.

This clone has more than one count but fewer than ten. The J gene is TRBJ1-5, the V gene TRBV4-3, with D possibly being TRBD1 (6 bases). Germline CDR1 LGHNA, CDR2 YSLEER. The CDR3 totals 15 residues. Trimming shortened V by 3 bases and J by 0 bases, and 9 bases separated the two germline ends. Here the CDR3 reads CASSQRTDSNQPQHF. Written as DNA, the CDR3 is TGCGCCAGCAGCCAGAGGACAGATAGCAATCAGCCCCAGCATTTT.

This clone was seen only a few times. V and J are TRBV6-6 and TRBJ1-2; no reliable D call. CDR1 and CDR2 from the germline V gene are MNHNY and SVGAGI (reference sequence). The CDR3 has 11 residues. Trimming took 2 bases from V and 6 from J, leaving 4 bases between them. The DNA of the CDR3 is TGTGCCAGCAGTTACCGGGATGGCTACACCTTC. Translated, it gives CASSYRDGYTF.